What follows are 21 T cell receptor beta chains derived from one specimen sequenced in a study of T-cell reconstitution after alpha-beta-depleted transplantation in children. Unique molecular identifiers were used to barcode this TCRbeta library. From the PCR reads, TCRdb called clonotypes with MiXCR, one entry per CDR3 protein. The sample includes 600,000 to 700,000 distinct CDR3 sequences, approximately 15% seen only once; the top ten take about 1.1%. This specimen was PBMCs from the stem cell graft donor, taken from the stem cell graft. All receptors come from a human donor who donated a stem cell graft to a child with acute myeloid leukemia.

V is TRBV7-9 and J is TRBJ1-1, with D possibly being TRBD1 (6 bases). Trimming pared 0 bases from V and 0 bases from J, leaving 14 bases between. The CDR3 length is 17 residues. The V gene's germline CDR1 is SEHNR and CDR2 FQNEAQ (reference sequence). The CDR3 bases are TGTGCCAGCAGCTTAGCCAGGGGAGGCATCATGAACACTGAAGCTTTCTTT. Its protein is CASSLARGGIMNTEAFF.

This clonotype was counted a few times. The V and J genes are TRBV5-5 and TRBJ2-5; 7 bases map to TRBD2. V lost 3 bases and J lost 2; bases outside the gene matches: 4. The CDR3 is made up of 14 amino acids. CDR1 and CDR2 (germline): SGHKS, YYEKEE (reference sequence). The CDR3 loop is CASSSTAGQETQYF. The DNA of the CDR3 is TGTGCCAGCAGCTCAACAGCGGGGCAAGAGACCCAGTACTTC.

This clonotype was seen repeatedly, ten times or more. The CDR3: CAWRTGEKLFF. In nucleotides, the CDR3 is TGTGCCTGGAGGACAGGAGAAAAACTGTTTTTT. This sequence joins TRBV30 and TRBJ1-4, with D possibly matching TRBD1 (6 bases). The germline V and J ends were trimmed by 3 bases and 8 bases, with 7 bases remaining between them. The germline gives CDR1 GTSNPN, CDR2 SVGIG (reference sequence). The CDR3 length is 11 residues.

This clonotype occurred many times. The rearrangement links TRBV20-1 to TRBJ1-1; D not certain. Germline V CDR1 and CDR2: DFQATT, SNEGSKA (reference sequence). The length of the CDR3 is 13 residues. The DNA for the CDR3 is TGCATTACGGAGAGCTTCGATGGGACTGAAGCTTTCTTT. Residues: CITESFDGTEAFF.

This clonotype turned up a few times. This rearrangement joins TRBV5-5 to TRBJ2-6, with D uncertain. CDR1 is SGHKS and CDR2 is YYEKEE in the germline V gene (reference sequence). The CDR3 length is 17 residues. Trimming removed 2 bases at V and 0 bases at J, with 12 bases between. CDR3 loop: CASSFITASSGANVLTF. The CDR3 region has the DNA TGTGCCAGCAGCTTTATCACAGCTAGCTCTGGGGCCAACGTCCTGACTTTC. Together with reference TRBV5-5 and TRBJ2-6, the CDR3 gives the full variable domain: DAGVTQSPTHLIKTRGQQVTLRCSPISGHKSVSWYQQVLGQGPQFIFQYYEKEERGRGNFPDRFSARQFPNYSSELNVNALLLGDSALYLCASSFITASSGANVLTFGAGSRLTVL.

This chain links TRBV25-1 with TRBJ1-1, with D tentatively TRBD1 (5 bases). This CDR3 is built from 15 residues. V lost 2 bases, J lost 2 bases, and 12 bases lay in between. Germline CDR1 is MGHDK and CDR2 is SYGVNS. CDR3 nucleotide sequence: TGTGCCAGCAGTGAACTGGGACCATCAAACACTGAAGCTTTCTTT. The encoded protein is CASSELGPSNTEAFF.

This clonotype was seen repeatedly, ten times or more. The DNA for the CDR3 is TGCAGCGTCCACGAAAGACACACAGGGGGATATCCTAGAGTGGGGGAGACCCAGTACTTC. Translation: CSVHERHTGGYPRVGETQYF. The chain uses TRBV29-1 and TRBJ2-5; TRBD1 agrees at 8 bases. CDR3 size: 20 residues. Looked up from germline, CDR1 is SQVTM and CDR2 is ANQGSEA. V lost 6 bases to trimming and J lost 5 bases; unmatched junction nucleotides: 29.

The table lists this clonotype with many counts. This chain joins TRBV12-3 or TRBV12-4 and TRBJ2-1; D not resolved. The V and J ends lost 6 bases and 0 bases respectively, with 0 bases between them. CDR3 length equals 11 residues. The CDR3: CASSSYNEQFF. In nucleotides, the CDR3 is TGTGCCAGCAGCTCCTACAATGAGCAGTTCTTC.

J is TRBJ2-3 and V is TRBV15; D not certain. With 5 bases removed from V and 3 bases from J, the gap between germline ends came to 18 bases. CDR1 is LNHNV, CDR2 YYDKDF, per germline (reference sequence). The length of the CDR3 is 16 residues. CDR3 DNA: TGTGCCACCAGCGGCTACGGAATTGGGCGGACAGATACGCAGTATTTT. Translating it yields CATSGYGIGRTDTQYF.

The CDR3 here is CASSRGGGDGSPLHF. CDR3 nucleotides: TGTGCCAGCAGCCGGGGAGGAGGGGACGGTTCACCCCTCCACTTT. V and J are TRBV7-2 and TRBJ1-6; a possible D gene is TRBD1 (5 bases). This CDR3 has 15 amino acids. Looked up from germline, CDR1 is SGHTA and CDR2 is FQGNSA. The germline V and J ends were trimmed by 5 bases and 9 bases, with 17 bases remaining between them.

In its sample, this clonotype was seen a few times. This chain uses TRBV27 with TRBJ2-1, with D unclear. Germline-derived CDR1 and CDR2 are MNHEY and SMNVEV (reference sequence). The V end was cut by 7 bases, the J end by 5 bases, with 18 bases between. This CDR3 is 15 amino acids long. The CDR3 DNA is TGTGCCAGCAATTTTGATAGGACGGCGAACAATGAGCAGTTCTTC. It specifies CASNFDRTANNEQFF.

In its sample, this clonotype was seen many times. This chain uses TRBV12-3 or TRBV12-4 with TRBJ1-1; D remains unclear. Trimming left V 8 bases short and J 4 bases short, with 14 bases between. This CDR3 comprises 13 residues. The CDR3 reads CASHGPSSTEAFF. CDR3 nucleotides: TGTGCCAGCCATGGACCTTCGAGCACTGAAGCTTTCTTT.

This clonotype was seen many times. The chain couples TRBV4-3 to TRBJ1-1; a possible D gene is TRBD1 (6 bases). Trimming removed 1 base at V and 6 bases at J, with 6 bases between. Germline V gene lookup returns CDR1 LGHNA and CDR2 YSLEER. The CDR3 is made up of 12 amino acids. DNA for the CDR3: TGCGCCAGCAGCCAAGGGACAGCTGAAGCTTTCTTT. Its protein is CASSQGTAEAFF.

The rearrangement joins TRBV4-2 to TRBJ2-1; D possibly corresponds to TRBD2 (7 bases). The CDR3 has 14 residues. Germline CDR1 is LGHNA and CDR2 is YNFKEQ. The V and J ends lost 2 bases and 6 bases respectively, with 11 bases between them. Written as DNA, the CDR3 is TGTGCCAGCAGCCAACGAGGGGGGGCCAATGAGCAGTTCTTC. Translation gives CASSQRGGANEQFF.

The chain carries TRBV9 and TRBJ2-1; D might be TRBD2 (5 bases). Trimming removed 0 bases from V and 0 bases from J, with 13 bases in between. CDR1 is SGDLS and CDR2 is YYNGEE in the germline V gene. The CDR3 loop spans 17 amino acids. CDR3 sequence: CASSVGGSLRSYNEQFF. The CDR3, as DNA: TGTGCCAGCAGCGTAGGAGGGTCACTTCGCTCCTACAATGAGCAGTTCTTC.

This clonotype has just a few counts. The chain joins TRBV7-8 to TRBJ2-3; 8 nucleotides agree with TRBD1. The V segment lost 4 bases and the J segment 0 bases; nucleotides outside the gene matches: 6. This CDR3 spans 16 amino acids. CDR1 is SGHVS, CDR2 FQNEAQ, per germline. CDR3 coding DNA: TGTGCCAGCAGCTCGCCCAGGGGGCTAAGCACAGATACGCAGTATTTT. Translating gives CASSSPRGLSTDTQYF. The full variable domain, with the rest looked up from reference TRBV7-8 and TRBJ2-3, is GAGVSQSPRYKVAKRGQDVALRCDPISGHVSLFWYQQALGQGPEFLTYFQNEAQLDKSGLPSDRFFAERPEGSVSTLKIQRTQQEDSAVYLCASSSPRGLSTDTQYFGPGTRLTVL.

The chain uses TRBV3-1 and TRBJ2-5; 7 bases are shared with TRBD1. This CDR3 spans 16 amino acids. The germline V gene encodes CDR1 LGHDT and CDR2 YNNKEL (reference sequence). The V gene end was trimmed by 8 bases and the J gene end by 4 bases; junction bases not matched to a gene: 16. This CDR3 is CASSDGYTGEGETQYF. The CDR3 DNA follows: TGTGCCAGCTCCGACGGGTATACAGGGGAAGGAGAGACCCAGTACTTC.

The table lists this clonotype with many counts. The chain uses TRBV20-1 and TRBJ1-1; D is perhaps TRBD1 (6 bases). The CDR3 runs to 14 residues. The V end lost 6 bases, the J end lost 1 base, and 15 bases lay between the germline ends. From germline, CDR1 is DFQATT and CDR2 SNEGSKA (reference sequence). DNA for the CDR3: TGCAGTGCCCTCAAGGGGGTGGGGAACACTGAAGCTTTCTTT. Residues: CSALKGVGNTEAFF.

In its sample, this clonotype was seen a few times. This chain joins TRBV4-3 and TRBJ1-1; 10 nucleotides line up with TRBD1. CDR1 is LGHNA, CDR2 YSLEER, per germline. J was trimmed by 0 bases and V by 4 bases; bases with no gene match: 2. The length of the CDR3 is 15 residues. The CDR3 protein is CASSPGQGLNTEAFF. As DNA, the CDR3 is TGCGCCAGCAGCCCGGGACAGGGGTTGAACACTGAAGCTTTCTTT.

The sample holds many counts of this clonotype. The V and J genes are TRBV5-6 and TRBJ2-7; TRBD1 aligns across 8 bases. After removal of 4 bases from V and 10 bases from J, the junction contained 4 bases not matched to a gene. CDR1 is SGHDT and CDR2 is YYEEEE in the germline V gene. There are 11 residues in the CDR3. The CDR3 protein is CASSGTGGQYF. The CDR3 bases are TGTGCCAGCAGCGGTACAGGGGGACAGTACTTC. Supplemented by reference TRBV5-6 and TRBJ2-7, the full variable domain reads DAGVTQSPTHLIKTRGQQVTLRCSPKSGHDTVSWYQQALGQGPQFIFQYYEEEERQRGNFPDRFSGHQFPNYSSELNVNALLLGDSALYLCASSGTGGQYFGPGTRLTVT.

The CDR3 bases are TGTGCCAGCAGCACCACACAGAACACTGAAGCTTTCTTT. This codes for CASSTTQNTEAFF. This rearrangement joins TRBV7-8 to TRBJ1-1; D is ambiguous. The CDR3 loop spans 13 amino acids. Per the germline V gene, CDR1 is SGHVS and CDR2 is FQNEAQ. Between the trimmed V and J ends, which lost 5 bases and 1 base, there was a span of 8 bases.